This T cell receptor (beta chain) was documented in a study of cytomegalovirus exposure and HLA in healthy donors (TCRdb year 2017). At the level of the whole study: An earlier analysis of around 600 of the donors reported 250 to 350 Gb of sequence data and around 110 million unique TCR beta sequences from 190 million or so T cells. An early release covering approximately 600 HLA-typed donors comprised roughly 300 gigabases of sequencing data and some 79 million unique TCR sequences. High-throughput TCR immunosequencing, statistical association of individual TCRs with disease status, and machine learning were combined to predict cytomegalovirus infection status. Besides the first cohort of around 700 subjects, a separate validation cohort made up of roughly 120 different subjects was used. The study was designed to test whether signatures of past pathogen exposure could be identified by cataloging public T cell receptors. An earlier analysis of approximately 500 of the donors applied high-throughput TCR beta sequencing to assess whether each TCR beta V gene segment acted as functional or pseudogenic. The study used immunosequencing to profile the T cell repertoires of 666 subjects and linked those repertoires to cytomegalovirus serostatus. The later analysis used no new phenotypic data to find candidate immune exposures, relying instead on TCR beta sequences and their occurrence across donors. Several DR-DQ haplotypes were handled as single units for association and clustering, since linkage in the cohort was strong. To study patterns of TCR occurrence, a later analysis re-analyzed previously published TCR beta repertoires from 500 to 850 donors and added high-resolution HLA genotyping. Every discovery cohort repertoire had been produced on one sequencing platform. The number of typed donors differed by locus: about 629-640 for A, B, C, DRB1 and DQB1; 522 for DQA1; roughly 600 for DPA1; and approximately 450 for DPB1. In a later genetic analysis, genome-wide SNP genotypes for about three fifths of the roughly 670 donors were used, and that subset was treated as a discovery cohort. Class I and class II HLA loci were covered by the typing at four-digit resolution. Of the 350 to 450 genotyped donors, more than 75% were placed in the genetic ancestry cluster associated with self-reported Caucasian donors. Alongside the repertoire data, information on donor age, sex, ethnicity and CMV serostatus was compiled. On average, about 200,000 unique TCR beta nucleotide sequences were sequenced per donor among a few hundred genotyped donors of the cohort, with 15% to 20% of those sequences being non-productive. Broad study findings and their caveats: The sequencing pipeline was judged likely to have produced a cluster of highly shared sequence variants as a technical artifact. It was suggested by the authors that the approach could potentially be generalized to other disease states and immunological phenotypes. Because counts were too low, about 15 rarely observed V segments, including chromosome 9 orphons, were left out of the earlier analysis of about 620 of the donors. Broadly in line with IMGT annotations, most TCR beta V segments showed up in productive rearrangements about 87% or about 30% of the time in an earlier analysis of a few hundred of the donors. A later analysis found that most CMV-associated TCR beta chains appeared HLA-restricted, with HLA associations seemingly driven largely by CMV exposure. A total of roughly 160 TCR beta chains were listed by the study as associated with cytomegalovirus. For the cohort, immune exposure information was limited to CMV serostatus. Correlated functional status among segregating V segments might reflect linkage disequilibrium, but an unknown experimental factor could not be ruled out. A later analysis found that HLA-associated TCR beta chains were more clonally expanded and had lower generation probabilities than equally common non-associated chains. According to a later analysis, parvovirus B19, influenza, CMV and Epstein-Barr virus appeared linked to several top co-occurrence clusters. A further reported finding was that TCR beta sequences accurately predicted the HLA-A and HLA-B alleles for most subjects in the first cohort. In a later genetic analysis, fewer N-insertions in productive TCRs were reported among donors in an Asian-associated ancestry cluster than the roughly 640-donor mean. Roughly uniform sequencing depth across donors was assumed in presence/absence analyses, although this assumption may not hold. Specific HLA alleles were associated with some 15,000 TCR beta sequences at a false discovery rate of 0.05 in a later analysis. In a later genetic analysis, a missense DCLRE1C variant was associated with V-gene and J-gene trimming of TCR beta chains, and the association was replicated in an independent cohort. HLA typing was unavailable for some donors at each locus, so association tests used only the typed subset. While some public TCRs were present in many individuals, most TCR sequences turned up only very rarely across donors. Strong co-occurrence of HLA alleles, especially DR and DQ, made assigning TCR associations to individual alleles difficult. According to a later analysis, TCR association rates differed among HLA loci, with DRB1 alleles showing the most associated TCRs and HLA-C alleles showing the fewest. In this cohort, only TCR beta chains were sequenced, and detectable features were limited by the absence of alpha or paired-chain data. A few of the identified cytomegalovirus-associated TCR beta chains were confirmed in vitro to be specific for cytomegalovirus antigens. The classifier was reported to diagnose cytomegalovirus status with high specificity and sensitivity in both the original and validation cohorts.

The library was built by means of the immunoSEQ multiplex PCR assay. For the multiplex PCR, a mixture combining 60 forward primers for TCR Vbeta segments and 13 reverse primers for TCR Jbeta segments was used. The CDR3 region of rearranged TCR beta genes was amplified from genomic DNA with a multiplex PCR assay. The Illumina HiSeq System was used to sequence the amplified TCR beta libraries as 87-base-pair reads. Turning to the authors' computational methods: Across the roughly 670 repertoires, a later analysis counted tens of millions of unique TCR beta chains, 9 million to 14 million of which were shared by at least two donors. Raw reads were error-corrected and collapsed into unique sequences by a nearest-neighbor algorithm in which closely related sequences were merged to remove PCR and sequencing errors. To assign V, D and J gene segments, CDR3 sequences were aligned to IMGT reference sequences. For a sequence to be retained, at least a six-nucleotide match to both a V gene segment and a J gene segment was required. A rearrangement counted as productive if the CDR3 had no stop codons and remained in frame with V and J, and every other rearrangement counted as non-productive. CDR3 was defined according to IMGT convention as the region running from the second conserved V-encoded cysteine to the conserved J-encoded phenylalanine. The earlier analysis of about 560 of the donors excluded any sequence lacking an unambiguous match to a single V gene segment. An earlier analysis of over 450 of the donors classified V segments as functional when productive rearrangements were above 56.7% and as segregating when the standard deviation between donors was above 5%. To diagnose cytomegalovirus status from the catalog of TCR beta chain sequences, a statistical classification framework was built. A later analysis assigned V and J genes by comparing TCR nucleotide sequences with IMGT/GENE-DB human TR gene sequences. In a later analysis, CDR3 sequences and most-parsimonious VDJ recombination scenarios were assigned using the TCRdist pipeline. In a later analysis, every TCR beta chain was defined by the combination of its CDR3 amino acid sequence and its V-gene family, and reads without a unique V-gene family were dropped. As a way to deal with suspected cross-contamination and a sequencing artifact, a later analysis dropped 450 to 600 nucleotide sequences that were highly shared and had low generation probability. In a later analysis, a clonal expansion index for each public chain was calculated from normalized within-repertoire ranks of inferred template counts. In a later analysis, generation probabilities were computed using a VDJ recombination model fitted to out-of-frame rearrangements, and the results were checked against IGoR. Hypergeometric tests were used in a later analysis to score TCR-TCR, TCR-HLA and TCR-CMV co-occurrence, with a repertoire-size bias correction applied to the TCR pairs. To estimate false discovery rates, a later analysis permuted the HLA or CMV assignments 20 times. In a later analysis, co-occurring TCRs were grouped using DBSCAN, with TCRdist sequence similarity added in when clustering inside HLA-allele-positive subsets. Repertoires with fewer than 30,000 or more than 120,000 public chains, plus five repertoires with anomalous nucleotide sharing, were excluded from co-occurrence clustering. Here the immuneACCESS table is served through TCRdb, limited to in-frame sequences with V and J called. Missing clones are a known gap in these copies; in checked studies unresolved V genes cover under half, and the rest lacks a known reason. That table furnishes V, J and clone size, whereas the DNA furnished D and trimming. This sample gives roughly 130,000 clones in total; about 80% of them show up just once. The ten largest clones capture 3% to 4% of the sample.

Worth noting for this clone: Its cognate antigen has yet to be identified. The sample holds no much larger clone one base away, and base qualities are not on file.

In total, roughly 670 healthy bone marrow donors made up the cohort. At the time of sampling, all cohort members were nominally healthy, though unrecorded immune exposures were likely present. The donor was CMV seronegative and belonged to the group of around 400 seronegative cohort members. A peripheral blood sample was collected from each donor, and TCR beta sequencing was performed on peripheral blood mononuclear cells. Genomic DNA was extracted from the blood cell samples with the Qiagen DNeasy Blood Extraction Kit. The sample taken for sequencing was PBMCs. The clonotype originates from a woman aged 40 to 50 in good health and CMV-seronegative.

Read as DNA, the sequence is TGCGCCAGCAGCCAAGATGTTGTGGAGGCACCCTACGAGCAGTACTTC. It encodes CASSQDVVEAPYEQYF. The chain employs TRBV4-1 and TRBJ2-7; the D gene is possibly TRBD2, with 5 bases matching. Its CDR3 holds 16 amino acids, cysteine through phenylalanine. Of all the DNA, just the CDR3 is kept, 48 bases in frame from base 1. Based on the germline V gene, the CDR1 and CDR2 sequences are MGHRA and YSYEKL. The V end loses 0 bases and the J end loses 2 bases, and a stretch of 14 bases separates them.